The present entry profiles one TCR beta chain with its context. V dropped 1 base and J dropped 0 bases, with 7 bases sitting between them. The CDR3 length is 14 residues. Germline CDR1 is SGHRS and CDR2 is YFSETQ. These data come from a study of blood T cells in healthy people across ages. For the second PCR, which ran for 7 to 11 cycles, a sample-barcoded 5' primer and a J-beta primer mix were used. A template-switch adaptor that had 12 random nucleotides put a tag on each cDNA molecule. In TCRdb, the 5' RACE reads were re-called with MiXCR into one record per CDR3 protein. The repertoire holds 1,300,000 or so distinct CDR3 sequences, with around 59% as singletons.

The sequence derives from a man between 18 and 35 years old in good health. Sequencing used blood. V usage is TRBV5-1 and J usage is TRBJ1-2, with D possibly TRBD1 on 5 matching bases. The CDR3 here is CASSLHRPNYGYTF. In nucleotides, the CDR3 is TGCGCCAGCAGCTTGCACAGGCCTAACTATGGCTACACCTTC. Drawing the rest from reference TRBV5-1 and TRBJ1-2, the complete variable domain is KAGVTQTPRYLIKTRGQQVTLSCSPISGHRSVSWYQQTPGQGLQFLFEYFSETQRNKGNFPGRFSGRQFSNSRSEMNVSTLELGDSALYLCASSLHRPNYGYTFGSGTRLTVV.